The 14 T cell receptor beta chains presented below share a single source sample, sequenced in a study of blood T cell repertoires in COVID-19. This table comes from immunoSEQ multiplex PCR, and its TCRdb copy is limited to in-frame clones, with some not included. Here the sample spans over 300,000 clones, around 87% being singletons. Sequencing used peripheral blood. The receptors were sampled from a man between 18 and 35 years old with active or convalescent COVID-19.

The genes are TRBV2 and TRBJ1-5; tentatively, D is TRBD1 (6 bases). Per the germline V gene, CDR1 is SNHLY and CDR2 is FYNNEI. Between the trimmed V and J ends, which lost 5 bases and 6 bases, there was a span of 17 bases. The CDR3 has 15 amino acids. The CDR3 region has the DNA TGTGCCAGCAGTTCGAGCGTTGCAGGGGCTCAGCCCCAGCATTTT. Translation gives CASSSSVAGAQPQHF.

The chain is built from TRBV5-4 and TRBJ2-1; 9 bases match TRBD2. V lost 0 bases and J lost 7; bases outside the gene matches: 11. The CDR3 extends over 17 amino acids. CDR1 is SGHNT, CDR2 YYREEE, per germline (reference sequence). In DNA, the CDR3 is TGTGCCAGCAGCTTGGGGGGCTTGGCGGGAGGGGTTAATGAGCAGTTCTTC. Its translation is CASSLGGLAGGVNEQFF.

J is TRBJ2-5 and V is TRBV7-2; 8 bases map to TRBD1. With V trimmed by 5 bases and J by 4 bases, 6 bases remained unmatched. Germline V lookup: CDR1 SGHTA, CDR2 FQGNSA. The CDR3 is made up of 14 amino acids. CDR3 region: CASSPGQGSETQYF. The CDR3 nucleotides are TGTGCCAGCAGCCCTGGACAGGGTTCAGAGACCCAGTACTTC.

The rearrangement uses TRBV2 and TRBJ1-1; 9 bases are shared with TRBD1. The CDR3 loop spans 17 amino acids. CDR1 is SNHLY and CDR2 is FYNNEI in the germline V gene. V shed 0 bases and J 7 bases; nucleotides not matched to a gene: 12. Here the CDR3 DNA reads TGTGCCAGCAGTGAAGCATGGGACAGGGACGGGGTCGGTGAAGCTTTCTTT. As protein: CASSEAWDRDGVGEAFF.

The chain recombines TRBV4-3 with TRBJ2-3; the match to TRBD1 covers 7 bases. Germline V gene data show CDR1 as LGHNA and CDR2 as YSLEER. Trimming removed 1 base from V and 2 bases from J; junction bases left unmatched: 9. This CDR3 is built from 17 residues. The chain's CDR3 is CASSQGAGGVSTDTQYF. The CDR3 DNA is TGCGCCAGCAGCCAAGGGGCAGGGGGAGTGTCCACAGATACGCAGTATTTT.

The DNA of the CDR3 is TGTGCCAGCTCAGAGGCTTCTTTAGGCCAGCCCCAGCATTTT. As protein: CASSEASLGQPQHF. The J gene is TRBJ1-5, the V gene TRBV18, with D hard to call. CDR3 length equals 14 residues. Germline V CDR1 and CDR2: KGHSH, LQKENI. With 5 bases removed from V and 7 bases from J, the gap between germline ends came to 15 bases.

The rearrangement links TRBV6-2 or TRBV6-3 to TRBJ2-7; TRBD2 matches at 16 bases. The trim removed 4 bases at V and 4 bases at J, leaving 7 bases unmatched. The germline CDR1 and CDR2 sequences are MNHEY and SVGEGT. The CDR3 has 17 residues. The CDR3 DNA reads TGTGCCAGCAGTTCGGGACTAGCGGGAGGGAAGGCGTACGAGCAGTACTTC. This sequence encodes CASSSGLAGGKAYEQYF.

In this sample, this clone turned up a few times. An end of the junction does not agree with germline; a read error may underlie this. V gene TRBV5-1 combines with J gene TRBJ2-6; TRBD1 is a possible D gene (5 bases). The CDR3 covers 16 residues. Germline values: CDR1 SGHRS, CDR2 YFSETQ. CDR3 in DNA: TGCGCCAGCAGCTCGGAGCTAGGTGCTGGGGCCAACGTGCTGACTTTC. This encodes CASSSELGAGANVLTF. The whole variable domain, remainder taken from reference TRBV5-1 and TRBJ2-6, is KAGVTQTPRYLIKTRGQQVTLSCSPISGHRSVSWYQQTPGQGLQFLFEYFSETQRNKGNFPGRFSGRQFSNSRSEMNVSTLELGDSALYLCASSSELGAGANVLTFGAGSRLTVL.

V gene TRBV5-1 combines with J gene TRBJ2-5; D might be TRBD2 (5 bases). The germline V gene has CDR1 SGHRS and CDR2 YFSETQ. V was cut by 0 bases and J by 3 bases, with 9 bases left in between. This CDR3 region has 14 residues. This chain's CDR3 is CASSLEGGKETQYF. CDR3 sequence (DNA): TGCGCCAGCAGCTTGGAAGGAGGAAAAGAGACCCAGTACTTC. The variable domain in full, with the rest retrieved from reference TRBV5-1 and TRBJ2-5, is KAGVTQTPRYLIKTRGQQVTLSCSPISGHRSVSWYQQTPGQGLQFLFEYFSETQRNKGNFPGRFSGRQFSNSRSEMNVSTLELGDSALYLCASSLEGGKETQYFGPGTRLLVL.

The chain uses TRBV21-1 and TRBJ1-5. TRBV21-1 is annotated as a pseudogene. The CDR3 covers 16 residues. The CDR3 loop is CASSKIARESNQPQHF. DNA for the CDR3: TGTGCCAGCAGCAAAATCGCCCGGGAGTCGAATCAGCCCCAGCATTTT.

The gene calls are TRBV28 and TRBJ1-6, with D possibly being TRBD1 (5 bases). V gave up 5 bases and J gave up 9 bases, with 14 bases separating them. The CDR3 has 14 amino acids. CDR1 and CDR2 from the germline V gene are MDHEN and SYDVKM. CDR3 protein: CASSLNWGGSPLHF. CDR3 DNA: TGTGCCAGCAGTCTAAACTGGGGGGGTTCACCCCTCCACTTT.

The chain has TRBV19 and TRBJ2-3; D perhaps matches TRBD2 (7 bases). This CDR3 has 15 amino acids. Trimming cost V 6 bases and J 5 bases, with 18 bases left between them. CDR1 is LNHDA and CDR2 is SQIVND in the germline V gene (reference sequence). CDR3 protein: CASSPTGGREDTQYF. The DNA of the CDR3 is TGTGCCAGTAGCCCGACGGGGGGCCGGGAAGATACGCAGTATTTT.

The rearrangement joins TRBV28 to TRBJ1-1; TRBD1 matches 7 bases. This CDR3 has 15 residues. Germline trimming cut 6 bases from V and 0 bases from J; bases unmatched to any gene: 7. The germline gives CDR1 MDHEN, CDR2 SYDVKM. The CDR3 here is CASRRNRGMNTEAFF. The CDR3 DNA reads as TGTGCCAGCAGAAGGAACAGGGGCATGAACACTGAAGCTTTCTTT.

The V and J genes are TRBV12-3 or TRBV12-4 and TRBJ1-2; D gene ambiguous. V lost 2 bases and J lost 4, with 8 bases in between. This CDR3 is 13 amino acids long. The chain's CDR3 is CASSLYRPYGYTF. The CDR3 coding sequence is TGTGCCAGCAGTTTATACAGACCCTATGGCTACACCTTC.